The rows below give T cell receptor beta chains drawn from one sample of a study of blood T cell repertoires in COVID-19. Method: immunoSEQ multiplex PCR; TCRdb's copy keeps in-frame clones and lacks some. Among approximately 240,000 clones listed, around nine tenths were seen once. What was sequenced was PBMCs or T cells enriched from blood (not recorded which). These receptors came from a woman under 30 who had recovered from COVID-19. Both conserved end residues are part of each CDR3. D genes are given only for firm matches. Part of the rows lack a size; the others show once, few, many or a class for expanded clones.

clone_size j_call cdr3_length d_call v_call cdr3_aa cdr3_nt
. TRBJ2-5 13 . TRBV10-3 CAISGKGQETQYF TGTGCCATCAGTGGAAAGGGGCAAGAGACCCAGTACTTC
. TRBJ2-7 14 TRBD1 TRBV14 CASSRGRPPYEQYF TGTGCCAGCAGCAGGGGGCGGCCTCCCTACGAGCAGTACTTC
. TRBJ2-1 15 . TRBV5-5 CASSFTGTPYNEQFF TGTGCCAGCAGCTTCACCGGGACTCCCTACAATGAGCAGTTCTTC
. TRBJ2-3 14 . TRBV10-1 CASSDGRLTDTQYF TGCGCCAGCAGTGATGGGAGGTTAACAGATACGCAGTATTTT
. TRBJ1-6 13 . TRBV9 CASSILANSPLHF TGTGCCAGCAGCATTCTTGCGAATTCACCCCTCCACTTT
. TRBJ1-1 12 TRBD1 TRBV7-9 CASSYPGTGAFF TGTGCCAGCAGCTATCCCGGGACAGGGGCTTTCTTT
few TRBJ1-6 16 TRBD1 TRBV5-4 CASSVDRGGGGSPLHF TGTGCCAGCAGCGTAGACAGGGGCGGGGGTGGTTCACCCCTCCACTTT
. TRBJ2-5 14 . TRBV5-4 CASSQGSYPETQYF TGTGCCAGCAGCCAGGGGTCCTACCCGGAGACCCAGTACTTC
once TRBJ2-7 13 . TRBV27 CASRGASSYEQYF TGTGCCAGCAGGGGGGCCTCGTCCTACGAGCAGTACTTC
. TRBJ1-2 14 . TRBV7-8 CASSLGSRSYGYTF TGTGCCAGCAGCTTAGGATCACGGAGCTATGGCTACACCTTC
. TRBJ2-3 19 . TRBV2 CASSEKIRALAYGADTQYF TGTGCCAGCAGCGAAAAGATCCGGGCCCTAGCGTACGGAGCAGATACGCAGTATTTT
. TRBJ1-2 16 . TRBV4-3 CASSQRFDRTNYGYTF TGCGCCAGCAGCCAGAGATTCGACAGAACTAACTATGGCTACACCTTC
. TRBJ1-1 14 TRBD1 TRBV3-1/TRBV3-2 CASSQVSTGAEAFF TGTGCCAGCAGCCAAGTGTCGACAGGGGCCGAAGCTTTCTTT
. TRBJ1-1 15 . TRBV10-1 CASSDTVRAGGEAFF TGCGCCAGCAGTGATACGGTTAGGGCAGGCGGGGAAGCTTTCTTT
. TRBJ2-5 16 TRBD2 TRBV5-4 CASSFLAGGIGETQYF TGTGCCAGCAGCTTCCTAGCGGGAGGGATTGGAGAGACCCAGTACTTC
. TRBJ1-1 14 TRBD1 TRBV19 CASSTADRDTEAFF TGTGCCAGTAGTACCGCGGACAGGGATACTGAAGCTTTCTTT
. TRBJ1-2 14 TRBD1 TRBV27 CASRPGQGFYGYTF TGTGCCAGCAGACCGGGACAGGGGTTCTATGGCTACACCTTC
. TRBJ1-4 17 . TRBV4-1 CASSQDSGTGGWEKLFF TGCGCCAGCAGCCAAGATTCCGGGACGGGAGGTTGGGAAAAACTGTTTTTT
once TRBJ2-7 14 . TRBV14 CASSQDWQGDEQYF TGTGCCAGCAGCCAAGATTGGCAGGGTGACGAGCAGTACTTC
once TRBJ1-3 16 . TRBV9 CASSPNQGLSGNTIYF TGTGCCAGCAGCCCCAATCAGGGGTTGTCTGGAAACACCATATATTTT